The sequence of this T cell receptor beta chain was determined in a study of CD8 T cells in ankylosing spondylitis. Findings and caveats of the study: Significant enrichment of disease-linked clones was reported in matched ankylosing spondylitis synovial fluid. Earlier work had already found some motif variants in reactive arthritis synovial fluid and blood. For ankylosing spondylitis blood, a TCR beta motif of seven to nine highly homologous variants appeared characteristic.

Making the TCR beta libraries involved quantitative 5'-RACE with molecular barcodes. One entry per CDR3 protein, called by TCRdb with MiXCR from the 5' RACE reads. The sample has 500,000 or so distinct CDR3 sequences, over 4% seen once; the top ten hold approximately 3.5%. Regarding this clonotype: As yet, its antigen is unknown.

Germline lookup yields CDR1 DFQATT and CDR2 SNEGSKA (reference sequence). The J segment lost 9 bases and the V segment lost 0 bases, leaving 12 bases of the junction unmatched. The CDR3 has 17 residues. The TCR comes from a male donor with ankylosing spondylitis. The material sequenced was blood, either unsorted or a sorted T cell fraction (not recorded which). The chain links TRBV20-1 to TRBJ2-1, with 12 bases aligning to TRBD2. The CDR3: CSARDLSGLAGIREQFF. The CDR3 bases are TGCAGTGCTAGAGATCTTTCTGGACTAGCGGGAATTCGTGAGCAGTTCTTC.